What follows is one T cell receptor beta chain and its context. Residents of about two dozen US areas, aged roughly 18 to 89 years, made up the participants. Allocation to cohorts depended on clinical history reported by the participants. Only in-frame clones appear in the TCRdb table, and some are missing; sequencing was by immunoSEQ multiplex PCR. The data show more than 250,000 clones, with more than 75% seen just once and roughly 5.2% held by the top ten. In germline, CDR1 is MGHRA, CDR2 YSYEKL. V dropped 4 bases and J dropped 9 bases, with 15 bases sitting between them. The CDR3 loop spans 13 amino acids. The data are from a study of blood T cell repertoires in COVID-19. About the research overall: PBMCs, B-cell-depleted T cells, or T cells were the source of the cDNA or gDNA that made up the material.

The TCR comes from a woman in her thirties who had recovered from COVID-19. The specimen was PBMCs or T cells enriched from blood (not recorded which). V gene TRBV4-1 combines with J gene TRBJ1-2; D not resolved. The CDR3 sequence is CASSPAVGSSYTF. The DNA of the CDR3 is TGCGCCAGCAGCCCCGCGGTGGGGAGTAGCTACACCTTC.